This TCR beta chain was obtained from a study of shared clonotypes between healthy human individuals. CD45RO-negative, CCR7-selected cells formed the naive CD8 fraction, which excluded terminally differentiated effector memory CD45RA+ cells. Every contributor of samples was a Caucasian grown-up residing in Nashville, Tennessee. TCRdb's copy holds only in-frame clones and misses some; the assay was immunoSEQ multiplex PCR. The data contain about 2.1 million clones, approximately 94% of them singletons. Germline values: CDR1 SGHVS, CDR2 FQNEAQ. Between the trimmed V and J ends, which lost 7 bases and 12 bases, there was a span of 19 bases. This CDR3 spans 13 amino acids.

Specimen: naive CD8+ T cells from PBMCs. This TCR was recovered from a man between 18 and 35 years old in good health. Some clones in this sample may be carry-over from other donors' samples. V usage is TRBV7-8 and J usage is TRBJ2-1; perhaps TRBD1 as D (6 bases). The DNA for the CDR3 is TGTGCCAGCAATCGGGGACAACCCGTTGGGCAGTTCTTC. Its protein is CASNRGQPVGQFF.